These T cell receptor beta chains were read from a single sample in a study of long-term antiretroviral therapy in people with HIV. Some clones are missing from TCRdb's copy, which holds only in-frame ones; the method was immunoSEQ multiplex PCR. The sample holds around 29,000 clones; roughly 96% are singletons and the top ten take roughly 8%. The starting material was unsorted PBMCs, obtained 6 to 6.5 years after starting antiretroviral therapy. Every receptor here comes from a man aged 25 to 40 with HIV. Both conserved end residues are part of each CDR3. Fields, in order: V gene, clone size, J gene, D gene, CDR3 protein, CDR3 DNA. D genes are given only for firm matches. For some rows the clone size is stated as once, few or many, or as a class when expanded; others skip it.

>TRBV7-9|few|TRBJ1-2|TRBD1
CASSQLADRGVGGYTF
TGTGCCAGCAGCCAACTAGCGGACAGGGGTGTAGGTGGCTACACCTTC
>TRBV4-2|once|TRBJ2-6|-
CASSQTTVSGANVLTF
TGTGCCAGCAGCCAGACGACAGTCTCTGGGGCCAACGTCCTGACTTTC
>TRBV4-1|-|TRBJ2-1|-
CASSPTAVEGSYNEQFF
TGCGCCAGCAGCCCCACGGCGGTAGAGGGCTCCTACAATGAGCAGTTCTTC
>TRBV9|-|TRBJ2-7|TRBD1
CASSAGQAPYYEQYF
TGTGCCAGCAGCGCAGGACAGGCGCCTTATTACGAGCAGTACTTC
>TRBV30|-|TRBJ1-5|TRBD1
CAWSAGQLNQPQHF
TGTGCCTGGAGTGCGGGACAGCTCAATCAGCCCCAGCATTTT
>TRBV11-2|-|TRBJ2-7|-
CASSARGPSYEQYF
TGTGCCAGCAGCGCCCGGGGGCCTTCCTACGAGCAGTACTTC
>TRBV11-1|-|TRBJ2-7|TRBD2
CASSPGTISYEQYF
TGTGCCAGCAGCCCCGGGACTATCTCCTACGAGCAGTACTTC
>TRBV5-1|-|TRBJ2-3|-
CASSLTPPGDTQYF
TGCGCCAGCAGCTTGACCCCACCAGGGGATACGCAGTATTTT
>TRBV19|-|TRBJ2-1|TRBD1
CASSNGQGQYNEQFF
TGTGCCAGTAGTAACGGACAGGGTCAATACAATGAGCAGTTCTTC
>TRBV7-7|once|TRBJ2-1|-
CASSPGGGAGSYNEQFF
TGTGCTAGCAGCCCAGGGGGAGGGGCGGGGTCCTACAATGAGCAGTTCTTC
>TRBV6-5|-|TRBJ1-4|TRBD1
CASSFSQGATNEKLFF
TGTGCCAGCAGTTTTTCTCAGGGGGCAACTAATGAAAAACTGTTTTTT
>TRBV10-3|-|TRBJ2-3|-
CAISGLQGRSTDTQYF
TGTGCCATCAGTGGACTACAGGGACGGAGCACAGATACGCAGTATTTT
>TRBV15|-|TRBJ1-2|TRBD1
CATSRLTGGPPSGYGYTF
TGTGCCACCAGCAGGCTTACAGGGGGGCCTCCTTCAGGCTATGGCTACACCTTC
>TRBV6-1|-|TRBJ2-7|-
CASSPLNYEQYF
TGTGCCAGCAGTCCTCTCAACTACGAGCAGTACTTC
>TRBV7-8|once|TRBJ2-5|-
CASSWTAYQETQYF
TGTGCCAGCAGCTGGACAGCCTACCAAGAGACCCAGTACTTC
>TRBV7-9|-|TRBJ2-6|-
CATESGANVLTF
TGTGCCACCGAGTCTGGGGCCAACGTCCTGACTTTC